These 18 T cell receptor beta chains share one sample of origin, sequenced in a study of blood T cell repertoires in COVID-19. The method was immunoSEQ multiplex PCR; TCRdb's version includes in-frame clones alone and lacks a portion of them. The sample records over 200,000 clones, 70% to 85% being singletons. Material: PBMCs or T cells enriched from blood (not recorded which). The receptors originated from a man aged 40-55 years who had recovered from COVID-19.

The CDR3: CASSPRKGTENSTNEKLFF. The CDR3 DNA reads TGTGCCAGCAGCCCCCGCAAAGGGACAGAGAATTCAACTAATGAAAAACTGTTTTTT. The rearrangement joins TRBV21-1 to TRBJ1-4; TRBD1, the D gene given by the table, was not confirmed from the DNA. TRBV21-1 is designated a pseudogene. The CDR3 has 19 residues.

This chain uses TRBV11-2 with TRBJ2-5; 11 bases are shared with TRBD1. The CDR3 length is 17 residues. Trimming at V came to 2 bases and at J to 2 bases, leaving 7 bases not matched to a gene. CDR1 and CDR2 (germline): SGHAT, FQNNGV. CDR3 DNA: TGTGCCAGCAGCTTAAGGCCGGGACAGGGGGTTCAAGAGACCCAGTACTTC. The encoded protein is CASSLRPGQGVQETQYF. Combining the CDR3 with reference TRBV11-2 and TRBJ2-5 gives the whole variable domain EAGVAQSPRYKIIEKRQSVAFWCNPISGHATLYWYQQILGQGPKLLIQFQNNGVVDDSQLPKDRFSAERLKGVDSTLKIQPAKLEDSAVYLCASSLRPGQGVQETQYFGPGTRLLVL.

This rearrangement joins TRBV28 to TRBJ1-1; a weak D match, TRBD1 (6 bases). CDR1 MDHEN and CDR2 SYDVKM come from the germline V gene. Trimming removed 2 bases from V and 7 bases from J, with 20 bases in between. This CDR3 region has 16 residues. In DNA, the CDR3 is TGTGCCAGCAGTTTACCTACGGACAGTCCCCCCTATGAAGCTTTCTTT. Its protein is CASSLPTDSPPYEAFF.

The V gene is TRBV7-8, the J gene TRBJ2-7; TRBD2 aligns across 13 bases. The germline CDR1 and CDR2 sequences are SGHVS and FQNEAQ. The CDR3 totals 14 residues. Germline trimming cut 5 bases from V and 7 bases from J; bases unmatched to any gene: 5. In DNA, the CDR3 is TGTGCCAGCAGCCCGGGACTAGCGGGAAAGGAGCAGTACTTC. This gives the protein CASSPGLAGKEQYF.

In DNA, the CDR3 is TGTGCCAGCACCCACCGCGGGGAGCAGTTCTTC. Translated, it gives CASTHRGEQFF. This chain uses TRBV6-6 with TRBJ2-1; a weak D match, TRBD2 (5 bases). Trimming pared 7 bases from V and 10 bases from J, leaving 11 bases between. This CDR3 contains 11 residues. Germline CDR1 reads MNHNY; CDR2 reads SVGAGI (reference sequence).

The chain recombines TRBV9 with TRBJ1-4, with 7 positions matching TRBD1. The CDR3 sequence is 14 residues long. The germline V gene has CDR1 SGDLS and CDR2 YYNGEE. Germline trimming cut 4 bases from V and 5 bases from J; bases unmatched to any gene: 5. The CDR3 sequence: CASSLRQGNEKLFF. The CDR3 DNA reads TGTGCCAGCAGCCTCCGACAGGGAAATGAAAAACTGTTTTTT.

This chain links TRBV21-1 with TRBJ2-1; TRBD2, the table's D call, was not compared with the DNA. TRBV21-1 is designated a pseudogene. CDR3 length equals 15 residues. The CDR3 sequence is CASSKAGGSHNEQFF. CDR3 DNA: TGTGCCAGCAGCAAGGCCGGCGGGAGCCACAATGAGCAGTTCTTC.

The chain couples TRBV2 to TRBJ2-7, with 7 bases identical to TRBD2. Germline V CDR1 and CDR2: SNHLY, FYNNEI. The V and J ends lost 5 bases and 4 bases, in that order; junction bases with no gene match: 8. This CDR3 is 14 amino acids long. This chain's CDR3 is CASSPSGREYEQYF. The CDR3 nucleotides are TGTGCCAGCAGTCCCAGCGGGCGGGAGTACGAGCAGTACTTC.

The chain recombines TRBV6-5 with TRBJ2-1; TRBD2 agrees at 8 bases. The CDR3 sequence is 15 residues long. Germline lookup yields CDR1 MNHEY and CDR2 SVGAGI. V trimming: 6 bases; J trimming: 7 bases; junction bases outside the gene matches: 11. DNA for the CDR3: TGTGCCAGCAGCCTCGCGGGGGGTCAGGGAAATGAGCAGTTCTTC. Protein product: CASSLAGGQGNEQFF.

The chain couples TRBV24-1 to TRBJ2-2; a possible D gene is TRBD1 (6 bases). The germline V gene has CDR1 KGHDR and CDR2 SFDVKD. The CDR3 is made up of 15 amino acids. Trimming took off 4 bases at V and 7 bases at J, with 15 bases between the two ends. As DNA, the CDR3 is TGTGCCACCAGTGACCAAACCCGGACAGACGGGGAGCTGTTTTTT. It codes for CATSDQTRTDGELFF.

The sample holds a few counts of this clone. The chain has TRBV19 and TRBJ1-1, with a possible D match to TRBD1 (5 bases). Germline loops: CDR1 LNHDA, CDR2 SQIVND (reference sequence). This CDR3 comprises 14 residues. V was cut by 2 bases and J by 7 bases, with 14 bases left in between. The CDR3 loop reads CASSIRRGFDEAFF. Here the CDR3 DNA reads TGTGCCAGTAGTATAAGGAGGGGCTTTGATGAAGCTTTCTTT.

The chain carries TRBV5-1 and TRBJ2-5, with a weak D call TRBD2 (5 bases). With 4 bases removed from V and 6 bases from J, the gap between germline ends came to 19 bases. In germline, CDR1 is SGHRS, CDR2 YFSETQ. CDR3 size: 15 residues. The CDR3 DNA reads as TGCGCCAGCAGCCCAGAGAACGGGATGGGAAAGACCCAGTACTTC. As protein: CASSPENGMGKTQYF.

V gene TRBV7-2 combines with J gene TRBJ2-7, with 11 bases lining up with TRBD2. V shed 3 bases and J 2 bases; nucleotides not matched to a gene: 6. Germline CDR1 SGHTA, CDR2 FQGNSA. The CDR3 covers 16 residues. DNA of the CDR3: TGTGCCAGCAGCTTGGGTAGCGGGGGGGCTACCTACGAGCAGTACTTC. Its translation is CASSLGSGGATYEQYF.

This chain connects TRBV29-1 to TRBJ1-2, with TRBD1 as a possible D gene (6 bases). Per the germline V gene, CDR1 is SQVTM and CDR2 is ANQGSEA. With 7 bases removed from V and 6 bases from J, the gap between germline ends came to 15 bases. There are 12 residues in the CDR3. The CDR3 spells CSAEGDPDGYTF. CDR3 nucleotides: TGCAGCGCCGAGGGGGACCCGGATGGCTACACCTTC.

CDR3 amino acids: CASSGGRATGELFF. In DNA, the CDR3 is TGTGCCAGCTCGGGCGGGAGGGCCACCGGGGAGCTGTTTTTT. This chain connects TRBV7-3 to TRBJ2-2; 9 bases agree with TRBD2. The CDR3 sequence is 14 residues long. J was trimmed by 4 bases and V by 8 bases; bases with no gene match: 5. Germline assignment: CDR1 SGHTA and CDR2 FQGTGA. The complete variable domain, with remaining parts taken from reference TRBV7-3 and TRBJ2-2, reads GAGVSQTPSNKVTEKGKYVELRCDPISGHTALYWYRQSLGQGPEFLIYFQGTGAADDSGLPNDRFFAVRPEGSVSTLKIQRTERGDSAVYLCASSGGRATGELFFGEGSRLTVL.

Written as DNA, the CDR3 is TGTGCCAGCAGTGAAGCGGCGGGAAACTATGGCTACACCTTC. Encoded protein: CASSEAAGNYGYTF. The chain carries TRBV6-1 and TRBJ1-2; no firm D call. CDR3 length: 14 residues. Germline loops: CDR1 MNHNS, CDR2 SASEGT. The V end lost 0 bases, the J end lost 2 bases, and 7 bases lay between the germline ends.

The chain carries TRBV19 and TRBJ2-7; 10 nucleotides align to TRBD2. Germline V gives CDR1 LNHDA, CDR2 SQIVND (reference sequence). J lost 3 bases, V lost 5 bases, and 7 bases had no gene match. The CDR3 consists of 15 residues. The CDR3 DNA sequence: TGTGCCAGTAGTTCAACTAGCGGGATTTTCTACGAGCAGTACTTC. It encodes CASSSTSGIFYEQYF.

V is TRBV29-1 and J is TRBJ2-3, with 9 positions matching TRBD2. CDR1 SQVTM and CDR2 ANQGSEA come from the germline V gene. This CDR3 comprises 16 residues. Trimming at V came to 3 bases and at J to 3 bases, leaving 10 bases not matched to a gene. CDR3 sequence reads: CSVDHASGGMTDTQYF. The CDR3 DNA sequence: TGCAGCGTTGATCACGCGAGCGGGGGGATGACAGATACGCAGTATTTT.